This TCR beta chain comes out of a study of CD8 T cells in Susac syndrome. CD8+ and CD4+ T cells taken from blood had their TCR beta sequenced. The CDR3 sequence is 14 residues long. CDR1 and CDR2 from the germline V gene are GTSNPN and SVGIG (reference sequence). Trimming at V came to 4 bases and at J to 1 base, leaving 4 bases not matched to a gene. It was with random hexamers that 0.5 to 1 ug RNA was reverse transcribed. Across 54 Vbeta and 13 Jbeta, immunoSEQ multiplex PCR amplified TCR beta CDR3. In TCRdb, the immunoSEQ multiplex PCR reads were re-called with MiXCR into one record per CDR3 protein. Seen here are 200,000 to 250,000 distinct CDR3 sequences, just under 95% observed once, and the top ten hold approximately 0.075%.

The TCR comes from a human donor with multiple sclerosis. Sequences were obtained from CD4+ T cells from PBMCs. The chain has TRBV30 and TRBJ2-3, with 8 bases that match TRBD2. The CDR3 region is CAWTGLAGTDTQYF. The CDR3 DNA sequence: TGTGCCTGGACCGGACTAGCAGGCACAGATACGCAGTATTTT.